This T cell receptor beta chain comes out of a study of CD8 T cells in Susac syndrome. Germline V gene sequence: CDR1 SEHNR, CDR2 FQNEAQ (reference sequence). The V gene lost 0 bases and the J gene lost 4 bases, with 9 bases spanning the gap. This CDR3 spans 14 amino acids. Random hexamers served to reverse transcribe roughly 0.45 to 1 ug RNA. From the immunoSEQ multiplex PCR reads, TCRdb called clonotypes with MiXCR, one entry per CDR3 protein. The sample holds 110,000 or so distinct CDR3 sequences; approximately 93% are singletons and the top ten take just under 0.095%. The specimen was CD4+ T cells from PBMCs. The chain has TRBV7-9 and TRBJ1-2; no reliable D call. The source is a human donor with multiple sclerosis. CDR3 residues: CASSLATTFYGYTF. CDR3 DNA: TGTGCCAGCAGCTTAGCGACGACCTTCTATGGCTACACCTTC. Supplemented by reference TRBV7-9 and TRBJ1-2, the full variable domain reads DTGVSQNPRHKITKRGQNVTFRCDPISEHNRLYWYRQTLGQGPEFLTYFQNEAQLEKSRLLSDRFSAERPKGSFSTLEIQRTEQGDSAMYLCASSLATTFYGYTFGSGTRLTVV.